The 27 T cell receptor beta chains given below trace back to one sample, sequenced in a study of cytomegalovirus exposure and HLA in healthy donors. Profiling relied on immunoSEQ multiplex PCR, and the TCRdb table lists in-frame clones only, not all of them. The sample contains approximately 160,000 clones, just under 90% of which appear only once. Material: PBMCs. All receptors derive from a man aged 18 to 29 in good health and CMV-seropositive.

The CDR3 region is CASRGQSKKGYTF. CDR3 DNA sequence: TGTGCCAGCAGAGGACAGTCTAAGAAGGGCTACACCTTC. The J gene is TRBJ1-2, the V gene TRBV5-6, with a tentative D call TRBD1 (6 bases). CDR1 and CDR2 (germline): SGHDT, YYEEEE. Trimming pared 5 bases from V and 8 bases from J, leaving 16 bases between. This CDR3 is 13 amino acids long. The full variable domain, completed using reference TRBV5-6 and TRBJ1-2, is DAGVTQSPTHLIKTRGQQVTLRCSPKSGHDTVSWYQQALGQGPQFIFQYYEEEERQRGNFPDRFSGHQFPNYSSELNVNALLLGDSALYLCASRGQSKKGYTFGSGTRLTVV.

This clone was detected only once. The chain uses TRBV6-6 and TRBJ1-2; D is perhaps TRBD1 (5 bases). This CDR3 has 14 amino acids. With 0 bases removed from V and 3 bases from J, the gap between germline ends came to 8 bases. The germline gives CDR1 MNHNY, CDR2 SVGAGI (reference sequence). CDR3 sequence: CASSYSARDYGYTF. The CDR3 DNA sequence: TGTGCCAGCAGTTACTCAGCCAGGGACTATGGCTACACCTTC.

This rearrangement joins TRBV11-2 to TRBJ1-2; TRBD1 agrees at 11 bases. With V trimmed by 3 bases and J by 7 bases, 4 bases remained unmatched. This CDR3 region has 14 residues. Germline V gene lookup returns CDR1 SGHAT and CDR2 FQNNGV. The CDR3, as DNA: TGTGCCAGCAGCTTCCGGACAGGGGGCTCTGGCTACACCTTC. Translating it yields CASSFRTGGSGYTF.

This chain uses TRBV7-3 with TRBJ2-4; 7 nucleotides agree with TRBD1. The V and J ends lost 5 bases and 5 bases, in that order; junction bases with no gene match: 9. Germline values: CDR1 SGHTA, CDR2 FQGTGA. The CDR3 is made up of 15 amino acids. The CDR3 protein is CASSQTTGPQNIQYF. CDR3 coding DNA: TGTGCCAGCAGCCAGACGACAGGGCCCCAAAACATTCAGTACTTC.

CDR3 nucleotide sequence: TGTGCCAGCAGCAAAGGGACAGCGAACAGCACAGATACGCAGTATTTT. Its protein is CASSKGTANSTDTQYF. The genes are TRBV21-1 and TRBJ2-3; TRBD1, the table's D call, was not compared with the DNA. TRBV21-1 is labeled a pseudogene. The CDR3 has 16 residues.

The chain links TRBV11-1 to TRBJ2-7, with D tentatively TRBD2 (5 bases). This CDR3 spans 14 amino acids. Deletions cut 2 bases from V and 3 bases from J, with 11 bases between. CDR1 is SGHAT, CDR2 FQDESV, per germline (reference sequence). The CDR3 DNA reads TGTGCCAGCAGCTTAATCCGGGGAAACTACGAGCAGTACTTC. Its protein product is CASSLIRGNYEQYF.

The J gene is TRBJ2-7, the V gene TRBV13; the match to TRBD2 covers 12 bases. This CDR3 comprises 15 residues. Germline V gives CDR1 PRHDT, CDR2 FYEKMQ (reference sequence). The junction had 3 bases not matched to a gene; V was cut back by 4 bases and J by 2 bases. CDR3 residues: CASSSGLAGPYEQYF. The CDR3 coding sequence is TGTGCCAGCAGCTCCGGACTAGCGGGGCCCTACGAGCAGTACTTC.

J is TRBJ2-1 and V is TRBV28; D not certain. This CDR3 comprises 14 residues. V was shortened by 2 bases and J by 6 bases, with 11 bases between the two germline ends. From germline, CDR1 is MDHEN and CDR2 SYDVKM. The DNA for the CDR3 is TGTGCCAGCAGTTTACCTACAGTATTCAATGAGCAGTTCTTC. Translated, it gives CASSLPTVFNEQFF. Drawing the rest from reference TRBV28 and TRBJ2-1, the complete variable domain is DVKVTQSSRYLVKRTGEKVFLECVQDMDHENMFWYRQDPGLGLRLIYFSYDVKMKEKGDIPEGYSVSREKKERFSLILESASTNQTSMYLCASSLPTVFNEQFFGPGTRLTVL.

DNA of the CDR3: TGTGCCAGTAGTATTTATGGAGTCTCCGGGGAAGAGACCCAGTACTTC. This encodes CASSIYGVSGEETQYF. This chain joins TRBV19 and TRBJ2-5; perhaps TRBD2 as D (5 bases). Germline values: CDR1 LNHDA, CDR2 SQIVND (reference sequence). The CDR3 consists of 16 residues. Trimming left V 3 bases short and J 3 bases short, with 17 bases between.

This clone was seen a few times. The chain is built from TRBV18 and TRBJ1-1, with a weak D call TRBD1 (5 bases). This CDR3 region has 15 residues. V dropped 0 bases and J dropped 3 bases, with 11 bases sitting between them. Germline CDR1 is KGHSH and CDR2 is LQKENI. The CDR3: CASSPPLIRDTEAFF. The CDR3 region has the DNA TGTGCCAGCTCACCACCGTTAATCAGGGACACTGAAGCTTTCTTT.

The chain recombines TRBV23-1 with TRBJ2-4, with TRBD2 matching over 15 bases. TRBV23-1 is flagged as an ORF with uncertain function. Unmatched junction bases numbered 16, after V lost 4 bases and J lost 0 bases. The CDR3 extends over 22 amino acids. CDR3 sequence: CASSPIIGLAGGETLAKNIQYF. CDR3 coding DNA: TGCGCCAGCAGTCCTATAATCGGACTAGCGGGAGGGGAGACACTAGCCAAAAACATTCAGTACTTC.

The chain couples TRBV6-1 to TRBJ1-4, with D maybe TRBD1 (5 bases). Trimming cost V 1 base and J 16 bases, with 19 bases left between them. The CDR3 is made up of 14 amino acids. Germline V gene lookup returns CDR1 MNHNS and CDR2 SASEGT. CDR3 sequence: CASSEVRQGTAPFF. For the CDR3, the DNA is TGTGCCAGCAGTGAAGTACGGCAGGGTACGGCGCCGTTTTTT.

In this sample, this clone turned up a few times. The J gene is TRBJ1-2, the V gene TRBV2; TRBD1 aligns across 7 bases. Losses at the gene ends were 4 bases for V and 2 bases for J; bases not matched to a gene: 4. The length of the CDR3 is 14 residues. CDR1 and CDR2 (germline): SNHLY, FYNNEI. The CDR3 region is CASSGQGPNYGYTF. The CDR3 coding sequence is TGTGCCAGCAGTGGACAGGGCCCCAACTATGGCTACACCTTC.

The V and J genes are TRBV27 and TRBJ2-7; 7 bases line up with TRBD1. Germline V CDR1 and CDR2: MNHEY, SMNVEV (reference sequence). The CDR3 is made up of 15 amino acids. Germline trimming cut 3 bases from V and 0 bases from J; bases unmatched to any gene: 5. The CDR3 DNA is TGTGCCAGCAGTTTCTCAGGGACAGCCTCCTACGAGCAGTACTTC. This translates into CASSFSGTASYEQYF.

The chain joins TRBV6-5 to TRBJ1-3; 7 bases line up with TRBD1. This CDR3 is built from 15 residues. V was pared by 8 bases and J by 2 bases, with 9 bases of the junction left unmatched. Germline CDR1 is MNHEY and CDR2 is SVGAGI. CDR3 nucleotide sequence: TGTGCCAGCTTATCGACAGGGACGACTGGAAACACCATATATTTT. It is translated as CASLSTGTTGNTIYF.

The chain links TRBV6-5 to TRBJ1-1; 10 bases line up with TRBD1. The length of the CDR3 is 11 residues. The ends lost 6 bases at V and 14 bases at J; junction bases unmatched: 6. Germline values: CDR1 MNHEY, CDR2 SVGAGI. The CDR3 coding sequence is TGTGCCAGCAGGATGGACAGGGGGTACTTCTTT. Amino acids: CASRMDRGYFF.

This chain uses TRBV2 with TRBJ2-1; D gene ambiguous. V lost 1 base and J 0 bases, leaving 10 bases between the germline ends. Germline V gene sequence: CDR1 SNHLY, CDR2 FYNNEI. This CDR3 spans 16 amino acids. This CDR3 reads CASSEVSSRSYNEQFF. The CDR3 bases are TGTGCCAGCAGTGAAGTTAGTAGCCGCTCCTACAATGAGCAGTTCTTC.

This chain connects TRBV6-6 to TRBJ1-5; D is perhaps TRBD1 (5 bases). The CDR3 is 15 residues long. Trimming took 5 bases from V and 1 from J, leaving 12 bases between them. The germline V gene has CDR1 MNHNY and CDR2 SVGAGI (reference sequence). The CDR3, as DNA: TGTGCCAGCAGTCTAATGCGGGGCAGCAATCAGCCCCAGCATTTT. This sequence encodes CASSLMRGSNQPQHF.

The CDR3 nucleotides read TGCAGCGGACGCCGGCCTCGGGGGGCTGAAGCTTTCTTT. Translation: CSGRRPRGAEAFF. This sequence joins TRBV29-1 and TRBJ1-1; the D gene is possibly TRBD1 (5 bases). Germline CDR1 and CDR2: SQVTM and ANQGSEA. This CDR3 region has 13 residues. V was clipped by 7 bases and J by 6 bases, with 18 bases between them.

This chain links TRBV11-3 with TRBJ2-1; TRBD2 aligns across 7 bases. The germline V gene encodes CDR1 SGHNT and CDR2 YENEEA. V dropped 5 bases and J dropped 2; count of bases not matched to a gene: 12. The CDR3 runs to 17 residues. The CDR3, as DNA: TGTGCCAGCAGCCAGCGGGGCGGGAGAAGGCCCTACAATGAGCAGTTCTTC. Encoded protein: CASSQRGGRRPYNEQFF. Filled out from reference TRBV11-3 and TRBJ2-1, the complete variable domain reads EAGVVQSPRYKIIEKKQPVAFWCNPISGHNTLYWYLQNLGQGPELLIRYENEEAVDDSQLPKDRFSAERLKGVDSTLKIQPAELGDSAVYLCASSQRGGRRPYNEQFFGPGTRLTVL.

V gene TRBV11-2 combines with J gene TRBJ1-2; 10 nucleotides agree with TRBD1. This CDR3 has 15 residues. CDR1 is SGHAT, CDR2 FQNNGV, per germline. V lost 6 bases, J lost 6 bases, and 10 bases stayed unmatched. CDR3 bases: TGTGCCAGCAGTTCTCCGGGACAGGGGAAGGATGGCTACACCTTC. Its protein is CASSSPGQGKDGYTF.

The V gene is TRBV25-1, the J gene TRBJ1-2, with D possibly matching TRBD1 (5 bases). The CDR3 covers 16 residues. Germline-derived CDR1 and CDR2 are MGHDK and SYGVNS. Trimming took off 2 bases at V and 5 bases at J, with 18 bases between the two ends. The CDR3 sequence is CASSEGTGVEGYGYTF. DNA for the CDR3: TGTGCCAGCAGTGAAGGGACGGGAGTGGAGGGGTATGGCTACACCTTC.

The chain's CDR3 is CASSLGGWSYNEQFF. For the CDR3, the DNA is TGTGCCAGCAGCTTAGGGGGCTGGTCCTACAATGAGCAGTTCTTC. The rearrangement joins TRBV7-9 to TRBJ2-1; D may be TRBD1 (5 bases). The CDR3 has 15 amino acids. Germline V gene data show CDR1 as SEHNR and CDR2 as FQNEAQ (reference sequence). V gave up 1 base and J gave up 1 base, with 8 bases separating them.

The V gene is TRBV25-1, the J gene TRBJ2-5; maybe TRBD1 (6 bases). V was shortened by 2 bases and J by 0 bases, with 7 bases between the two germline ends. CDR1 MGHDK and CDR2 SYGVNS come from the germline V gene. The CDR3 covers 14 residues. The CDR3 loop is CASSERGYQETQYF. DNA for the CDR3: TGTGCCAGCAGTGAAAGGGGGTACCAAGAGACCCAGTACTTC.

This chain uses TRBV7-6 with TRBJ2-7; no clear D gene. The V gene lost 0 bases and the J gene lost 5 bases, with 2 bases spanning the gap. CDR1 is SGHVS, CDR2 FNYEAQ, per germline. This CDR3 spans 11 amino acids. DNA for the CDR3: TGTGCCAGCAGCTTAGCTAACGAGCAGTACTTC. Translated: CASSLANEQYF.

This clone was recorded once. This chain uses TRBV5-1 with TRBJ2-3; no firm D call. Germline values: CDR1 SGHRS, CDR2 YFSETQ. This CDR3 comprises 12 residues. V was pared by 3 bases and J by 0 bases, with 2 bases between. The CDR3 is CASSSSTDTQYF. In nucleotides, the CDR3 is TGCGCCAGCAGCTCTAGCACAGATACGCAGTATTTT.

The rearrangement links TRBV28 to TRBJ1-5; no reliable D call. Germline lookup yields CDR1 MDHEN and CDR2 SYDVKM. CDR3 length equals 15 residues. V lost 6 bases and J 3 bases, leaving 15 bases between the germline ends. The CDR3 bases are TGTGCCAGCAGCCCCACACCCATTTCCAATCAGCCCCAGCATTTT. This codes for CASSPTPISNQPQHF.